These 27 T cell receptor beta chains originate from one sample sequenced in a study of OX40 agonist ivuxolimab in advanced cancers. Sequencing used immunoSEQ multiplex PCR; TCRdb keeps in-frame clones, though not all of them. The sample includes tens of thousands of clones, less than 90% seen only once; the top ten take around 31%. The sample in question was CD4+ or CD8+ T cells sorted from blood, obtained in a trial of the OX40 agonist ivuxolimab. The source of these receptors is an adult with an advanced solid tumor such as melanoma, head and neck, liver or kidney cancer.

The V call is TRBV7-9, the J call TRBJ2-7; D ambiguous. V lost 11 bases to trimming and J lost 4 bases, with 18 bases between them. Germline CDR1 reads SEHNR; CDR2 reads FQNEAQ (reference sequence). This CDR3 contains 13 residues. The CDR3 loop is CAGFGTEPYEQYF. The CDR3 DNA follows: TGTGCCGGGTTCGGAACAGAACCTTACGAGCAGTACTTC.

This chain uses TRBV7-9 with TRBJ2-3; D is uncertain. CDR1 and CDR2 (germline): SEHNR, FQNEAQ (reference sequence). This CDR3 contains 13 residues. V was shortened by 5 bases and J by 0 bases, with 6 bases between the two germline ends. Here the CDR3 DNA reads TGTGCCAGCAGCGCCCGAAGCACAGATACGCAGTATTTT. It specifies CASSARSTDTQYF.

This clone was counted between two and nine times. The chain carries TRBV15 and TRBJ1-1, with D maybe TRBD1 (5 bases). Between the trimmed V and J ends, which lost 0 bases and 5 bases, there was a span of 13 bases. The CDR3 is 15 amino acids. Germline loops: CDR1 LNHNV, CDR2 YYDKDF (reference sequence). The CDR3 reads CATSRDLGRETEAFF. The CDR3 DNA follows: TGTGCCACCAGCAGAGACCTTGGCAGGGAGACTGAAGCTTTCTTT. Complete variable domain (other parts from reference TRBV15 and TRBJ1-1): DAMVIQNPRYQVTQFGKPVTLSCSQTLNHNVMYWYQQKSSQAPKLLFHYYDKDFNNEADTPDNFQSRRPNTSFCFLDIRSPGLGDTAMYLCATSRDLGRETEAFFGQGTRLTVV.

V is TRBV18 and J is TRBJ2-7, with D tentatively TRBD1 (6 bases). V was pared by 4 bases and J by 3 bases, with 16 bases between. Germline assignment: CDR1 KGHSH and CDR2 LQKENI. The CDR3 contains 15 residues. The CDR3 nucleotides are TGTGCCAGCTCACAACAGGGAACTCAGATCTACGAGCAGTACTTC. The encoded protein is CASSQQGTQIYEQYF.

The chain recombines TRBV4-2 with TRBJ2-7, with TRBD2 matching 9 bases. Germline CDR1 and CDR2: LGHNA and YNFKEQ. The CDR3 contains 16 residues. V trimming: 0 bases; J trimming: 0 bases; junction bases outside the gene matches: 3. The CDR3 here is CASSQDGTSNSYEQYF. The CDR3 coding sequence is TGTGCCAGCAGCCAAGATGGGACTAGCAACTCCTACGAGCAGTACTTC.

Here the CDR3 DNA reads TGCGCCAGCACCGGGACAGGTCAAGAGACCCAGTACTTC. As protein: CASTGTGQETQYF. The J gene is TRBJ2-5, the V gene TRBV4-1, with TRBD1 identical over 8 bases. The V gene end was trimmed by 7 bases and the J gene end by 2 bases; junction bases not matched to a gene: 3. Germline assignment: CDR1 MGHRA and CDR2 YSYEKL. The CDR3 is 13 amino acids.

V is TRBV5-6 and J is TRBJ1-5; D remains ambiguous. V lost 4 bases, J lost 2 bases, and 16 bases lay in between. The germline CDR1 and CDR2 sequences are SGHDT and YYEEEE. The CDR3 runs to 16 residues. CDR3 coding DNA: TGTGCCAGCAGCCATAGACGTGGGCGGGGCAATCAGCCCCAGCATTTT. It codes for CASSHRRGRGNQPQHF. Together with reference TRBV5-6 and TRBJ1-5, the CDR3 gives the full variable domain: DAGVTQSPTHLIKTRGQQVTLRCSPKSGHDTVSWYQQALGQGPQFIFQYYEEEERQRGNFPDRFSGHQFPNYSSELNVNALLLGDSALYLCASSHRRGRGNQPQHFGDGTRLSIL.

This clone was counted between two and nine times. The chain uses TRBV5-5 and TRBJ1-5; D not certain. V lost 0 bases and J 4 bases, leaving 8 bases between the germline ends. The CDR3 spans 14 residues. Germline V gene sequence: CDR1 SGHKS, CDR2 YYEKEE (reference sequence). The DNA of the CDR3 is TGTGCCAGCAGCTTGGGTGGTGGGAATCAGCCCCAGCATTTT. Protein sequence: CASSLGGGNQPQHF.

The chain joins TRBV19 to TRBJ2-1; D might be TRBD2 (6 bases). CDR3 length: 16 amino acids. Germline lookup yields CDR1 LNHDA and CDR2 SQIVND (reference sequence). V was pared by 0 bases and J by 9 bases, with 18 bases between. This chain's CDR3 is CASSIDTLQVGSEQFF. CDR3 in DNA: TGTGCCAGTAGTATAGACACCCTACAGGTCGGGAGTGAGCAGTTCTTC.

The chain joins TRBV13 to TRBJ2-5; D might be TRBD2 (6 bases). Germline values: CDR1 PRHDT, CDR2 FYEKMQ (reference sequence). Trimming cost V 5 bases and J 4 bases, with 14 bases left between them. The CDR3 spans 14 residues. CDR3 sequence: CASSPRLVPETQYF. The DNA of the CDR3 is TGTGCCAGCAGCCCCCGACTAGTCCCAGAGACCCAGTACTTC.

This clone was seen once. The rearrangement joins TRBV19 to TRBJ2-7; 8 positions match TRBD1. The CDR3 is 14 residues long. V lost 7 bases to trimming and J lost 0 bases; unmatched junction nucleotides: 5. The germline V gene encodes CDR1 LNHDA and CDR2 SQIVND (reference sequence). In DNA, the CDR3 is TGTGCCAGTAATGACAGGGGCAACTCCTACGAGCAGTACTTC. Translated: CASNDRGNSYEQYF. The entire variable domain, with the rest obtained from reference TRBV19 and TRBJ2-7, is as follows: DGGITQSPKYLFRKEGQNVTLSCEQNLNHDAMYWYRQDPGQGLRLIYYSQIVNDFQKGDIAEGYSVSREKKESFPLTVTSAQKNPTAFYLCASNDRGNSYEQYFGPGTRLTVT.

The chain carries TRBV18 and TRBJ1-1; 7 nucleotides agree with TRBD1. The germline V gene encodes CDR1 KGHSH and CDR2 LQKENI. This CDR3 is built from 14 residues. V was pared by 3 bases and J by 1 base, with 2 bases of the junction left unmatched. The CDR3 loop is CASSPGQSNTEAFF. The CDR3 DNA sequence: TGTGCCAGCTCACCGGGACAGTCGAACACTGAAGCTTTCTTT.

This clone has just a few counts. V is TRBV7-6 and J is TRBJ2-5; D call uncertain. Germline V gene lookup returns CDR1 SGHVS and CDR2 FNYEAQ. The ends were cut back, 1 base at V and 5 bases at J, with 14 bases in the middle. This CDR3 has 15 amino acids. Written as DNA, the CDR3 is TGTGCCAGCAGCTTAGTGGGCACGCCGTTGGAGACCCAGTACTTC. This codes for CASSLVGTPLETQYF.

V and J are TRBV27 and TRBJ2-2; D ambiguous. The V gene's germline CDR1 is MNHEY and CDR2 SMNVEV (reference sequence). Deletions cut 10 bases from V and 7 bases from J, with 13 bases between. The length of the CDR3 is 12 residues. The CDR3 sequence: CATSLGLGELFF. Here the CDR3 DNA reads TGTGCCACCTCCCTAGGGCTCGGGGAGCTGTTTTTT.

The chain uses TRBV10-3 and TRBJ2-1, with 8 positions matching TRBD1. In germline, CDR1 is ENHRY, CDR2 SYGVKD. V was pared by 3 bases and J by 6 bases, with 10 bases of the junction left unmatched. The length of the CDR3 is 16 residues. CDR3 coding DNA: TGTGCCATCAGTGACCCCCCGGGCAGGGGGCTCAATGAGCAGTTCTTC. This translates into CAISDPPGRGLNEQFF.

This clone was detected once. V usage is TRBV9 and J usage is TRBJ2-7; D possibly corresponds to TRBD2 (7 bases). The germline V gene encodes CDR1 SGDLS and CDR2 YYNGEE. This CDR3 region has 14 residues. V dropped 3 bases and J dropped 4 bases, with 14 bases sitting between them. For the CDR3, the DNA is TGTGCCAGCAGCGCCCGGGGGGCCGATTACGAGCAGTACTTC. It encodes CASSARGADYEQYF.

The V call is TRBV6-4, the J call TRBJ1-1; no firm D call. The CDR3 covers 19 residues. The V and J ends lost 0 bases and 3 bases respectively, with 23 bases between them. Germline loops: CDR1 MRHNA, CDR2 SNTAGT. The CDR3: CASSDSYMWRQDLYTEAFF. The CDR3 DNA sequence: TGTGCCAGCAGTGACTCGTATATGTGGAGGCAGGACCTTTACACTGAAGCTTTCTTT.

Here the CDR3 reads CASSLGKEYEQYF. The DNA for the CDR3 is TGTGCCAGCAGTTTAGGGAAGGAATACGAGCAGTACTTC. The chain is built from TRBV27 and TRBJ2-7; no firm D call. Germline loops: CDR1 MNHEY, CDR2 SMNVEV (reference sequence). The CDR3 length is 13 residues. V was cut by 2 bases and J by 4 bases, with 9 bases left in between.

The genes are TRBV5-6 and TRBJ2-7, with D perhaps assigned TRBD1 or TRBD2 (5 bases each). This CDR3 comprises 14 residues. Trimming left V 4 bases short and J 4 bases short, with 15 bases between. Per the germline V gene, CDR1 is SGHDT and CDR2 is YYEEEE. The CDR3 here is CASSEPGREYEQYF. The CDR3 DNA is TGTGCCAGCAGCGAGCCGGGACGGGAATACGAGCAGTACTTC.

Only one count was recorded for this clone. The V and J genes are TRBV4-2 and TRBJ2-2; D possibly uses TRBD1 or TRBD2 (5 bases each). Per the germline V gene, CDR1 is LGHNA and CDR2 is YNFKEQ. Trimming stripped 5 bases from V and 6 bases from J, with 16 bases between. The CDR3 has 15 amino acids. The CDR3: CASSYRELGAGELFF. CDR3 DNA sequence: TGTGCCAGCAGCTACCGGGAACTGGGGGCCGGGGAGCTGTTTTTT.

The V gene is TRBV6-1, the J gene TRBJ2-7; D uncertain. Trimming took off 9 bases at V and 2 bases at J, with 5 bases between the two ends. Germline CDR1 and CDR2: MNHNS and SASEGT. The CDR3 has 10 residues. The CDR3 reads CARRTYEQYF. In nucleotides, the CDR3 is TGTGCCAGGAGGACCTACGAGCAGTACTTC.

The rearrangement joins TRBV29-1 to TRBJ2-7; 9 bases fit TRBD1. The CDR3 contains 15 residues. V lost 3 bases to trimming and J lost 4 bases; unmatched junction nucleotides: 10. Germline assignment: CDR1 SQVTM and CDR2 ANQGSEA. The CDR3 loop is CSVDATGTGFYEQYF. The DNA of the CDR3 is TGCAGCGTTGATGCGACCGGGACAGGGTTTTACGAGCAGTACTTC.

The chain combines TRBV28 with TRBJ2-7; 9 bases are shared with TRBD1. The CDR3 is 16 amino acids. Germline CDR1 is MDHEN and CDR2 is SYDVKM. Trimming removed 4 bases from V and 2 bases from J; junction bases left unmatched: 9. The CDR3 DNA sequence: TGTGCCAGCAGTTCATTGACGGGACAGGGAACCTACGAGCAGTACTTC. Encoded protein: CASSSLTGQGTYEQYF.

This chain joins TRBV5-1 and TRBJ2-7, with 7 bases fitting TRBD1. The germline gives CDR1 SGHRS, CDR2 YFSETQ. Trimming removed 3 bases from V and 5 bases from J; junction bases left unmatched: 2. The CDR3 consists of 12 residues. CDR3 in amino acids: CASSWTGHEQYF. In nucleotides, the CDR3 is TGCGCCAGCAGCTGGACAGGTCACGAGCAGTACTTC.

The chain couples TRBV7-2 to TRBJ2-5; D gene unclear. Gene TRBJ2-7 matches the end of the DNA better, so the J call may be wrong. The CDR3 extends over 18 amino acids. Germline CDR1 reads SGHTA; CDR2 reads FQGNSA. The CDR3 here is CASSLDQNEIRDSYEQYF. The CDR3, as DNA: TGTGCCAGCAGCTTAGATCAGAATGAGATCCGCGACTCCTACGAGCAGTACTTC.

This clone was seen a few times. The V and J genes are TRBV7-9 and TRBJ2-1; 7 bases are a match to TRBD1. This CDR3 spans 15 amino acids. Looked up from germline, CDR1 is SEHNR and CDR2 is FQNEAQ (reference sequence). Trimming cost V 1 base and J 4 bases; bases outside gene matches: 4. The CDR3 sequence is CASSLVRQGYNEQFF. CDR3 in DNA: TGTGCCAGCAGCTTAGTGAGACAGGGATACAATGAGCAGTTCTTC.

The chain is built from TRBV10-3 and TRBJ2-1, with 10 bases identical to TRBD2. The germline V gene has CDR1 ENHRY and CDR2 SYGVKD. Trimming took 4 bases from V and 4 from J; bases not matched to a gene: 7. This CDR3 has 16 residues. The DNA for the CDR3 is TGTGCCATCAGTGTGGGCGGGACTAGCGAATACAATGAGCAGTTCTTC. Amino acid sequence: CAISVGGTSEYNEQFF.